This passage covers 5 T cell receptor beta chains from one sample sequenced in a study of glioma-infiltrating T cells. Amplification of TCR alpha and beta CDR3 regions from RNA used iRepertoire nested multiplex PCR. A single record per CDR3 protein comes from TCRdb applying MiXCR to the multiplex PCR reads. The sample lists about 400,000 distinct CDR3 sequences, more than 35% occurring once. Sequencing used glioma tissue, nonneoplastic brain tissue, or PBMCs (not recorded which). Receptor source: a human donor with low-grade glioma or glioblastoma, undergoing nonglioma brain surgery, or in good health (not recorded which).

There are many counts of this clonotype. The V gene is TRBV6-1, the J gene TRBJ2-7; tentative D call: TRBD1 (5 bases). The germline V gene has CDR1 MNHNS and CDR2 SASEGT. V lost 7 bases and J lost 1, with 14 bases in between. The CDR3 has 14 amino acids. CDR3 amino acids: CASKPRTWSYEQYF. The CDR3 coding sequence is TGTGCCAGCAAGCCTAGGACATGGTCCTACGAGCAGTACTTC.

On this clonotype: A junction boundary mismatches the germline segment, possibly from a read error. The J gene is TRBJ2-2, the V gene TRBV7-7, with D possibly TRBD1 on 5 matching bases. The length of the CDR3 is 14 residues. CDR1 SSHAT and CDR2 FNYEAQ come from the germline V gene (reference sequence). The CDR3: CASSADTNTGELFF. The CDR3 region has the DNA TGTGCTAGCAGTGCGGACACGAACACCGGGGAGCTGTTTTTT.

This clonotype was observed many times. The chain is built from TRBV27 and TRBJ2-3; TRBD1 aligns across 9 bases. The germline V gene encodes CDR1 MNHEY and CDR2 SMNVEV (reference sequence). The CDR3 length is 15 residues. Trimming cost V 6 bases and J 1 base; bases outside gene matches: 5. This CDR3 is CASSPQGAGTDTQYF. Here the CDR3 DNA reads TGTGCCAGCAGCCCACAGGGGGCAGGCACAGATACGCAGTATTTT.

J is TRBJ1-1 and V is TRBV5-1; 7 bases fit TRBD1. From germline, CDR1 is SGHRS and CDR2 YFSETQ. J lost 7 bases, V lost 5 bases, and 11 bases had no gene match. The CDR3 sequence is 14 residues long. In DNA form, the CDR3 reads TGCGCCAGCAGACTCGGGACAGAGGTACATGAAGCTTTCTTT. Translating it yields CASRLGTEVHEAFF.

In its sample, this clonotype was seen many times. The rearrangement links TRBV6-2 or TRBV6-3 to TRBJ1-2, with 8 bases lining up with TRBD1. The CDR3 is 18 residues long. From germline, CDR1 is MNHEY and CDR2 SVGEGT. With V trimmed by 6 bases and J by 4 bases, 19 bases remained unmatched. CDR3: CASRTDREGTGTIYGYTF. In nucleotides, the CDR3 is TGTGCCAGCAGAACCGACAGGGAAGGGACAGGAACGATCTATGGCTACACCTTC.